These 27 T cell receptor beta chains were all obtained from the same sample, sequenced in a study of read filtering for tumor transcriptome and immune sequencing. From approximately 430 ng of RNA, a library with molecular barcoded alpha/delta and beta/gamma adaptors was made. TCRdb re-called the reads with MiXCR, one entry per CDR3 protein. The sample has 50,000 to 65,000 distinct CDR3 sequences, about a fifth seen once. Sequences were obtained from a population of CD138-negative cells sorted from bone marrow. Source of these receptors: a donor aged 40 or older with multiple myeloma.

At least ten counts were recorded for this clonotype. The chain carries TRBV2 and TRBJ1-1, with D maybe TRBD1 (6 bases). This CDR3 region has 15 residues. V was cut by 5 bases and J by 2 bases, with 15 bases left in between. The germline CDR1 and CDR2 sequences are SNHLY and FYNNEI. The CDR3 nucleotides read TGTGCCAGCAGTTATCAACAGGGATTAAACACTGAAGCTTTCTTT. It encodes CASSYQQGLNTEAFF.

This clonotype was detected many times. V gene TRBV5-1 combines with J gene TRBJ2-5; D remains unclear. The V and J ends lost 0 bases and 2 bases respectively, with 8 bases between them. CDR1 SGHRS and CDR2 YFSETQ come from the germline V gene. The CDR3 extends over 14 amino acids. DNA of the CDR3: TGCGCCAGCAGCTTGGGCCTGCAACAAGAGACCCAGTACTTC. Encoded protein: CASSLGLQQETQYF.

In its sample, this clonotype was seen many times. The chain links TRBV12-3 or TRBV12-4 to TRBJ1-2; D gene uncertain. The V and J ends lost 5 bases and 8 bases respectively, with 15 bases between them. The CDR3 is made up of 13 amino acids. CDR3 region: CASSPIKKGGYTF. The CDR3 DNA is TGTGCCAGCAGTCCTATAAAAAAAGGGGGCTACACCTTC.

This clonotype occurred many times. CDR3 protein: CSVLPGSGGELFF. CDR3 nucleotide sequence: TGCAGCGTTCTACCCGGGAGTGGCGGGGAGCTGTTTTTT. The rearrangement links TRBV29-1 to TRBJ2-2; possibly TRBD2 for D (6 bases). V dropped 5 bases and J dropped 7 bases, with 14 bases sitting between them. The CDR3 totals 13 residues. Germline CDR1 reads SQVTM; CDR2 reads ANQGSEA.

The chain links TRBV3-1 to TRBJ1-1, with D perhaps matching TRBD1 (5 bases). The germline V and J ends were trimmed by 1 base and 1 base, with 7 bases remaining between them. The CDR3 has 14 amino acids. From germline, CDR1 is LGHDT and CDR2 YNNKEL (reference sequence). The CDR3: CASSQGGPNTEAFF. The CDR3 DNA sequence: TGTGCCAGCAGCCAAGGGGGCCCGAACACTGAAGCTTTCTTT.

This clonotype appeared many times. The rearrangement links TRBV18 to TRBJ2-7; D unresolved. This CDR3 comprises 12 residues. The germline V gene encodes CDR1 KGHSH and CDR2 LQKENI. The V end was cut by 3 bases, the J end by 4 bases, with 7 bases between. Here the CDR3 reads CASSPTLYEQYF. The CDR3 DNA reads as TGTGCCAGCTCACCTACTTTATACGAGCAGTACTTC. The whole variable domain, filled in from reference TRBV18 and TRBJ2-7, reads NAGVMQNPRHLVRRRGQEARLRCSPMKGHSHVYWYRQLPEEGLKFMVYLQKENIIDESGMPKERFSAEFPKEGPSILRIQQVVRGDSAAYFCASSPTLYEQYFGPGTRLTVT.

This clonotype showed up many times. This CDR3 reads CASSFPYGAGDTDTQYF. The CDR3 DNA follows: TGTGCCAGCAGCTTCCCCTACGGGGCGGGGGACACAGATACGCAGTATTTT. The chain carries TRBV5-4 and TRBJ2-3; 7 bases line up with TRBD2. The CDR3 consists of 17 residues. Per germline, CDR1 SGHNT and CDR2 YYREEE (reference sequence). The J segment lost 2 bases and the V segment lost 2 bases, leaving 11 bases of the junction unmatched. Looking up the rest from reference TRBV5-4 and TRBJ2-3 gives the full variable domain: ETGVTQSPTHLIKTRGQQVTLRCSSQSGHNTVSWYQQALGQGPQFIFQYYREEENGRGNFPPRFSGLQFPNYSSELNVNALELDDSALYLCASSFPYGAGDTDTQYFGPGTRLTVL.

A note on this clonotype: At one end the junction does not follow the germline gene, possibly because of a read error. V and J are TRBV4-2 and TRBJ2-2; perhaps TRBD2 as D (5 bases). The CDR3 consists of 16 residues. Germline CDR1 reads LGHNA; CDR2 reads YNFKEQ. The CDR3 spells CVSGQEGTSNTGELFF. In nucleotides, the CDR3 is TGTGTCAGCGGCCAAGAGGGCACCTCGAACACCGGGGAGCTGTTTTTT.

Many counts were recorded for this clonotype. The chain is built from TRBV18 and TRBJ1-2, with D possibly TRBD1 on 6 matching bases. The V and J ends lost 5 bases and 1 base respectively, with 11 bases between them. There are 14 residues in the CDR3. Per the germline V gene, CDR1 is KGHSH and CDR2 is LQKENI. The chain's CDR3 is CASSGGGLNYGYTF. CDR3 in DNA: TGTGCCAGCTCAGGAGGGGGACTTAACTATGGCTACACCTTC.

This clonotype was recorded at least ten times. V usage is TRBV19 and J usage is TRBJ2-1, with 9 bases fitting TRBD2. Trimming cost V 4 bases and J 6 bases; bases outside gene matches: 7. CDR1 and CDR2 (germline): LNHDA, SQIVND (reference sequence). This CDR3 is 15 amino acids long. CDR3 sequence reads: CASSTLAGNVNEQFF. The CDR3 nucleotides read TGTGCCAGTAGTACCCTAGCGGGAAATGTCAATGAGCAGTTCTTC.

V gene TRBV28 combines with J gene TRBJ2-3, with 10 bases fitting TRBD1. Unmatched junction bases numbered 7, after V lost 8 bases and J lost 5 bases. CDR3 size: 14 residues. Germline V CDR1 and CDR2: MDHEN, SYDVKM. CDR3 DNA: TGTGCCAGCGGAGACGGACAGGGGGGAGATACGCAGTATTTT. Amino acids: CASGDGQGGDTQYF.

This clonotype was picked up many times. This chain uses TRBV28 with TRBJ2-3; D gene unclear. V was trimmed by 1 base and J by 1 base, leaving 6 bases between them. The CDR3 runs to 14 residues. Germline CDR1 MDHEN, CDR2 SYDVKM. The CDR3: CASSLSLGTDTQYF. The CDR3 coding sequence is TGTGCCAGCAGTTTATCCCTTGGCACAGATACGCAGTATTTT.

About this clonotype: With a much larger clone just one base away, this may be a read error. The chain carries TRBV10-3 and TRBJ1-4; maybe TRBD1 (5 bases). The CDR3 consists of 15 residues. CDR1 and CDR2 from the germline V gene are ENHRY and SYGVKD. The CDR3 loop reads CAISGGSGTNGKLFF. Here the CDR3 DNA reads TGTGCCATCTCGGGGGGATCGGGAACTAATGGAAAACTGTTTTTT.

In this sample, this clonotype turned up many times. The CDR3 bases are TGTGCCATCAGTGAGTCGAACACCGGGGAGCTGTTTTTT. Amino acids: CAISESNTGELFF. The V gene is TRBV10-3, the J gene TRBJ2-2, with unresolved D. Germline-derived CDR1 and CDR2 are ENHRY and SYGVKD. Deletions cut 0 bases from V and 1 base from J, with 0 bases between. This CDR3 contains 13 residues.

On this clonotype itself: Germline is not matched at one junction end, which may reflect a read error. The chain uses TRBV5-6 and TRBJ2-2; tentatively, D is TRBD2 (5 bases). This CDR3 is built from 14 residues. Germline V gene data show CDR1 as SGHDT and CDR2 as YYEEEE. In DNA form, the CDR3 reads TGTGCCAGCAGCGTCGCAGCTACCACCGGGGAGCAGTTTTTT. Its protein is CASSVAATTGEQFF.

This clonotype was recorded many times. The CDR3 sequence is CSATDGRTSGGTDTQYF. In nucleotides, the CDR3 is TGCAGTGCTACTGACGGCAGGACTAGCGGGGGCACAGATACGCAGTATTTT. The chain recombines TRBV20-1 with TRBJ2-3; 12 bases line up with TRBD2. The CDR3 runs to 17 residues. Trimming removed 4 bases from V and 1 base from J; junction bases left unmatched: 9. In germline, CDR1 is DFQATT, CDR2 SNEGSKA (reference sequence).

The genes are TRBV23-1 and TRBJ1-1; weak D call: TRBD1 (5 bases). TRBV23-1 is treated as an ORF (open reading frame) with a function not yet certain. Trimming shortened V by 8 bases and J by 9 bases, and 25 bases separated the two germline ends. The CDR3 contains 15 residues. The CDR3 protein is CASPSWLGRYSKAFF. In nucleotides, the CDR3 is TGCGCCAGCCCATCCTGGCTGGGACGTTACTCTAAAGCTTTCTTT.

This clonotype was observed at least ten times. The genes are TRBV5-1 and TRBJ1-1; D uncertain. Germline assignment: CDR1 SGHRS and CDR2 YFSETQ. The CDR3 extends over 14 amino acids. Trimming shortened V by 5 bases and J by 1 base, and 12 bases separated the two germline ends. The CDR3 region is CASRRAGENTEAFF. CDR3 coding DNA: TGCGCCAGCAGGAGAGCCGGGGAGAACACTGAAGCTTTCTTT.

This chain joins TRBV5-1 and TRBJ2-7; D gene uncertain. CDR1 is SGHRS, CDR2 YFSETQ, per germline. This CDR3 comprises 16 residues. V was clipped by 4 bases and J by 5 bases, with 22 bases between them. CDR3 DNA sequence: TGCGCCAGCAGCCCGTTCCCGCAGTCATTCGCAAACGAGCAGTACTTC. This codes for CASSPFPQSFANEQYF.

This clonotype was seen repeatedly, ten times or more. The CDR3 coding sequence is TGTGCCAGTTACGATCGGGGCTCTACCAATGAGCAGTTCTTC. Its protein is CASYDRGSTNEQFF. The V gene is TRBV6-5, the J gene TRBJ2-1, with D perhaps assigned TRBD1 or TRBD2 (5 bases each). The CDR3 is made up of 14 amino acids. Germline loops: CDR1 MNHEY, CDR2 SVGAGI. Trimming left V 9 bases short and J 6 bases short, with 18 bases between.

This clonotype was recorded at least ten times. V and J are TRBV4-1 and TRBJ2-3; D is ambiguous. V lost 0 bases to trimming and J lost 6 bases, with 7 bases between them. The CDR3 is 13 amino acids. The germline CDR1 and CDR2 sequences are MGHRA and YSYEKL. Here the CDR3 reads CASSQEVGDTQYF. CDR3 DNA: TGCGCCAGCAGCCAAGAGGTCGGGGATACGCAGTATTTT.

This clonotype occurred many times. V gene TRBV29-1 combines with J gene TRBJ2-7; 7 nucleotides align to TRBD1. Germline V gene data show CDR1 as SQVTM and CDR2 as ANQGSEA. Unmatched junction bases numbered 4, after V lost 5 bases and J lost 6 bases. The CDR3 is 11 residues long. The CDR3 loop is CSVHRGSEQYF. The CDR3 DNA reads TGCAGCGTTCACAGGGGCAGCGAGCAGTACTTC.

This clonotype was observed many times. CDR3 bases: TGTGCCAGCAGTTCCAATTCGGGGGCAGACAACTATGGCTACACCTTC. It encodes CASSSNSGADNYGYTF. This chain links TRBV28 with TRBJ1-2; D is perhaps TRBD1 (6 bases). Trimming left V 4 bases short and J 2 bases short, with 17 bases between. This CDR3 region has 16 residues. CDR1 and CDR2 from the germline V gene are MDHEN and SYDVKM.

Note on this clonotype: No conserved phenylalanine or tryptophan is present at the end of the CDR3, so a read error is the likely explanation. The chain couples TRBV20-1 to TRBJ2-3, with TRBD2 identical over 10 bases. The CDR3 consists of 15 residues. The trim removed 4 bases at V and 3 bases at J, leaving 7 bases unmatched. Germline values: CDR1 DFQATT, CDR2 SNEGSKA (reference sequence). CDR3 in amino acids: CSANQREGLTDTQYL. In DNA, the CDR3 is TGCAGTGCTAACCAGCGGGAGGGCCTTACAGATACGCAGTATTTA.

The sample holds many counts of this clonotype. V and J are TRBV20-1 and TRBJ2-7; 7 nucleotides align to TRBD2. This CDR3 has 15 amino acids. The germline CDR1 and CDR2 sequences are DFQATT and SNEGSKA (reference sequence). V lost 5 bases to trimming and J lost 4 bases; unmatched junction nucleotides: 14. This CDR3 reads CSARSSLGGEYEQYF. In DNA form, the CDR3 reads TGCAGTGCTCGGTCTTCTTTGGGAGGGGAATACGAGCAGTACTTC.

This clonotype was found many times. As DNA, the CDR3 is TGTGCCATCAGGGATAGCGGGGGGGAAGGCAATGAGCAGTTCTTC. It is translated as CAIRDSGGEGNEQFF. J is TRBJ2-1 and V is TRBV10-3, with TRBD2 identical over 11 bases. CDR1 is ENHRY and CDR2 is SYGVKD in the germline V gene. This CDR3 region has 15 residues. The ends lost 6 bases at V and 6 bases at J; junction bases unmatched: 7.

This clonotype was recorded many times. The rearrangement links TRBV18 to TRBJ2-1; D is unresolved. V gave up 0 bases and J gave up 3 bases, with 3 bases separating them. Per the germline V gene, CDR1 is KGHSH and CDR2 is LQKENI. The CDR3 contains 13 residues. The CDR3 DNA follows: TGTGCCAGCTCACCACCCGGCTACAATGAGCAGTTCTTC. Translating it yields CASSPPGYNEQFF.